This entry features one TCR beta chain sequence. Its specificity is not known. This sample is drawn from a study of cytomegalovirus exposure and HLA in healthy donors. Study-wide points: Productive status was seen about 90% or about 30% of the time for most TCR beta V segments in an earlier analysis.

The CDR3 totals 13 residues. Germline values: CDR1 SGHVS, CDR2 FNYEAQ. PCR primers comprised 60 Vbeta and 13 Jbeta primers. The table came from immunoSEQ multiplex PCR; TCRdb's copy has only in-frame clones and leaves some out. This table has 85,000 to 100,000 clones, over 60% appearing once. This rearrangement joins TRBV7-6 to TRBJ2-5, with unresolved D. Matching the DNA end better, TRBJ2-7 makes the J call doubtful. The source material was PBMCs. The sequence came from a man aged 55 to 69 in good health and CMV-seropositive. The CDR3 coding sequence is TGTGCCAGCAGCCGTCTTCCGGGTGGCGAGCAGTACTTC. The encoded protein is CASSRLPGGEQYF.